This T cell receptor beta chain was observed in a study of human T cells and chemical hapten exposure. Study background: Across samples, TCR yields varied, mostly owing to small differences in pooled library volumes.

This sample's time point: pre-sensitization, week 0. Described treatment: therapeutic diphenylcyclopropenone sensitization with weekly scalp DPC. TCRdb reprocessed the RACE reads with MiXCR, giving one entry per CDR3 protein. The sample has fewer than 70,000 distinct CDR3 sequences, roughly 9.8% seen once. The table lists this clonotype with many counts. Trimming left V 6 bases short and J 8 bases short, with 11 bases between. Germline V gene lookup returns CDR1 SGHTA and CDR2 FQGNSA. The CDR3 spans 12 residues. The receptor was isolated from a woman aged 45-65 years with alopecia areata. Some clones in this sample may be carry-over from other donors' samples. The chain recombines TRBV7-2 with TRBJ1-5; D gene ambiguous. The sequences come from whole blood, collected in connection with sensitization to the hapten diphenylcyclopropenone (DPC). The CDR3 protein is CASSFNMEPQHF. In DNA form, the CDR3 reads TGTGCCAGCAGTTTTAACATGGAGCCCCAGCATTTT. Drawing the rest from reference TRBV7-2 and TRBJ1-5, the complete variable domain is GAGVSQSPSNKVTEKGKDVELRCDPISGHTALYWYRQSLGQGLEFLIYFQGNSAPDKSGLPSDRFSAERTGGSVSTLTIQRTQQEDSAVYLCASSFNMEPQHFGDGTRLSIL.